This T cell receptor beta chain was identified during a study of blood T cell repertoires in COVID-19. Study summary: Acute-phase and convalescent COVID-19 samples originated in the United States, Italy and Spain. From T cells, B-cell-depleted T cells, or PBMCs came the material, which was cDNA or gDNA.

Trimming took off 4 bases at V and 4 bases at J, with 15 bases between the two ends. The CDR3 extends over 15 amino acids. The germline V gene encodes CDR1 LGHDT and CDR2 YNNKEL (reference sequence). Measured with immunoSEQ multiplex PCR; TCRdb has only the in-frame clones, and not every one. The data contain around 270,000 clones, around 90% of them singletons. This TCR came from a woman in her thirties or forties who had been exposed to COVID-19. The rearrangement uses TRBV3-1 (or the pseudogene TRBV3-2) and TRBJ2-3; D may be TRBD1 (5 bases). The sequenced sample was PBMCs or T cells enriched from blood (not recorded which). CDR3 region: CASSPDRPLPDTQYF. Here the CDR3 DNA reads TGTGCCAGCAGCCCCGACAGACCCCTACCAGATACGCAGTATTTT.